What follows is one T cell receptor beta chain and its context. Primers for the PCR totalled 60 Vbeta and 13 Jbeta. Clones were read by immunoSEQ multiplex PCR, and TCRdb kept only the in-frame ones, dropping some. This sample has around 92,000 clones; about 83% occur once, and the top ten carry over 15%. CDR1 SGHRS and CDR2 YFSETQ come from the germline V gene. This CDR3 is 15 amino acids long. Trimming removed 4 bases from V and 4 bases from J; junction bases left unmatched: 8. This specimen belongs to a study of cytomegalovirus exposure and HLA in healthy donors. This chain joins TRBV5-1 and TRBJ2-7; TRBD2 agrees at 10 bases. Sequenced material: PBMCs. This TCR derives from a man aged 60-69 years in good health and CMV-seropositive. For the CDR3, the DNA is TGCGCCAGCAGCGGAGCGGGAGGGATCGGGTACGAGCAGTACTTC. Translated, it gives CASSGAGGIGYEQYF.